The T cell receptor beta chain described here comes from a study of cytomegalovirus exposure and HLA in healthy donors. Study at large: A subsequent analysis stated that the 90 to 150 validation repertoires were run on the same platform as the roughly 670 first-cohort repertoires. The study's findings and limits: The classifier, whose performance was assessed in both the original and validation cohorts, reportedly diagnosed cytomegalovirus status with high specificity and sensitivity. Most observed TCR sequences were rare, whereas some public TCRs were detected in many donors. Cytomegalovirus-associated status was assigned to about 160 TCR beta chains.

Sequencing used immunoSEQ multiplex PCR; TCRdb keeps in-frame clones, though not all of them. Among tens of thousands of clones listed, roughly 89% were seen once. Comments on this clone: Its antigen is currently unknown.

The CDR3 sequence is 14 residues long. CDR1 and CDR2 from the germline V gene are MGHRA and YSYEKL. Deletions cut 1 base from V and 2 bases from J, with 9 bases between. The chain uses TRBV4-1 and TRBJ2-7; unclear D gene. This receptor was identified in a woman under 30 in good health and CMV-seropositive. The material sequenced was PBMCs. CDR3 loop: CASSQGQVAYEQYF. The CDR3 DNA follows: TGCGCCAGCAGCCAAGGGCAGGTGGCCTACGAGCAGTACTTC.